The clone carrying this TCR beta chain was picked up a small number of times. Its antigen is as yet unknown. Sequencing used immunoSEQ multiplex PCR; TCRdb keeps in-frame clones, though not all of them. The sample shows around 97,000 clones, more than 80% of them seen only once. Germline V gives CDR1 SGHVS, CDR2 FQNEAQ. The CDR3 consists of 13 residues. Trimming cost V 8 bases and J 3 bases, with 14 bases left between them. The sample comes from a study of OX40 agonist ivuxolimab in advanced cancers. Study-wide context: A history of anti-PD-1, anti-PD-L1 or anti-CTLA-4 therapy was acceptable, and approximately 39% had some.

Regarding the study as a whole: There was clonal expansion of CD4+ and CD8+ blood T cells by week 6 at 0.1 to 3.0 mg/kg. Among the lowest levels of clonal expansion were found in partial responders at 0.1-3.0 mg/kg. There were, on average, more expanded clones in CD8+ T cells than in CD4+.

The rearrangement uses TRBV7-8 and TRBJ2-7; weak D call: TRBD1 (6 bases). Sample: CD4+ or CD8+ T cells sorted from blood, taken in a trial of the OX40 agonist ivuxolimab. This receptor was identified in an adult with an advanced solid tumor such as melanoma, head and neck, liver or kidney cancer. As DNA, the CDR3 is TGTGCCAGCTACGGGGACAACAGCTACGAGCAGTACTTC. As protein: CASYGDNSYEQYF.